This TCR beta chain was sequenced in a study of blood T cell repertoires in COVID-19. About the study: The United States, Italy and Spain were the sources of the acute and convalescent COVID-19 samples. T cells, B-cell-depleted T cells, or PBMCs supplied cDNA or gDNA.

The authors' processing: Scientists estimated how many nucleated cells there were by amplifying reference gene primers. Assay used: immunoSEQ multiplex PCR; TCRdb lists only in-frame clones, some missing. V and J calls and clone size are those listed in that table; D and trimming were worked out from the DNA. This sample has approximately 99,000 clones, with about 90% found just once. Seattle researchers signed up patients amid active infection and tracked them longitudinally. CDR1 and CDR2 from the germline V gene are SGHRS and YFSETQ. This CDR3 comprises 15 residues. The V end lost 3 bases, the J end lost 4 bases, and 11 bases lay between the germline ends.

This TCR derives from a man in his fifties with COVID-19, enrolled during active disease. The material sequenced was peripheral blood. The chain uses TRBV5-1 and TRBJ1-6; the D is unclear. CDR3 nucleotide sequence: TGCGCCAGCAGCTACGATCCGGGGTATAATTCACCCCTCCACTTT. It codes for CASSYDPGYNSPLHF. The full variable domain, its missing parts supplied by reference TRBV5-1 and TRBJ1-6, is KAGVTQTPRYLIKTRGQQVTLSCSPISGHRSVSWYQQTPGQGLQFLFEYFSETQRNKGNFPGRFSGRQFSNSRSEMNVSTLELGDSALYLCASSYDPGYNSPLHFGNGTRLTVT.